This T cell receptor beta chain was captured in a study of technical replicates of blood from a handful of donors. J was trimmed by 5 bases and V by 5 bases; bases with no gene match: 7. CDR3 size: 15 residues. Germline values: CDR1 MNHEY, CDR2 SMNVEV (reference sequence). Profiled with immunoSEQ multiplex PCR; TCRdb holds only in-frame clones, not every one. The sample yields about 80,000 clones, 85% to 95% seen once. This chain links TRBV27 with TRBJ1-5, with TRBD1 matching 9 bases. The specimen sequenced was T cells isolated from PBMCs. The receptor's source is a human donor in good health. The CDR3 DNA reads as TGTGCCAGCAGTACATCCGGGACAGGGCATCAGCCCCAGCATTTT. Protein: CASSTSGTGHQPQHF.